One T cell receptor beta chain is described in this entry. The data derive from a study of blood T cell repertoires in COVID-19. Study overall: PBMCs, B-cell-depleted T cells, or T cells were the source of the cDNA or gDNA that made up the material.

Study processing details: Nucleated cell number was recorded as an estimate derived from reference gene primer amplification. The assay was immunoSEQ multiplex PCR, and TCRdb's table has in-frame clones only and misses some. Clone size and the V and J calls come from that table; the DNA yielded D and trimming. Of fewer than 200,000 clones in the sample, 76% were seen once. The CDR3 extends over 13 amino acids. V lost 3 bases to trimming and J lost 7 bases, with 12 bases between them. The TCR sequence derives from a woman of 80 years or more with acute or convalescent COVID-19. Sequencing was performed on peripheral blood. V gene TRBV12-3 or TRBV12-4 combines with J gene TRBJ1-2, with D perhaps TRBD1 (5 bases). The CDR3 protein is CASSFDSLSGYTF. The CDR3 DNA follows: TGTGCCAGCAGTTTTGACAGTTTATCTGGCTACACCTTC.